Reported below is one TCR beta chain. The target antigen is unknown. The RNA input was about 0.5 to 1 ug, and it was reverse transcribed with random hexamers. Amplification of TCR beta CDR3 across 54 Vbeta and 13 Jbeta was performed with immunoSEQ multiplex PCR. TCRdb analysed the immunoSEQ multiplex PCR reads with MiXCR anew, one entry per CDR3 protein. The sample consists of 160,000 or so distinct CDR3 sequences, approximately 95% of them appearing once. This entry is derived from a study of CD8 T cells in Susac syndrome. Study as a whole: Patients with Susac syndrome were therapy-naive, on corticosteroids, or on intravenous immunoglobulin alone at the time that blood was drawn.

Germline CDR1 DFQATT, CDR2 SNEGSKA (reference sequence). V gave up 6 bases and J gave up 3 bases; unmatched junction bases: 6. The CDR3 covers 13 residues. Findings of the study overall: No clonal expansion appeared among CD4+ T cells in Susac patients. It was acknowledged by the study that relatively few individuals were included in its TCR sequencing and HLA analysis.

The J gene is TRBJ2-5, the V gene TRBV20-1; 8 bases agree with TRBD2. The clonotype was recovered from a human donor with Susac syndrome. Sequenced sample: CD4+ T cells from PBMCs. The CDR3 region has the DNA TGCAGTGCCCGGGAGGGCAGTAAAGAGACCCAGTACTTC. This gives the protein CSAREGSKETQYF.